The entry that follows covers one T cell receptor beta chain sequence. The CDR3 sequence is 13 residues long. With 8 bases removed from V and 0 bases from J, the gap between germline ends came to 9 bases. CDR1 is ENHRY and CDR2 is SYGVKD in the germline V gene. Alongside a J-beta primer mix, a sample-barcoded 5' primer served in a second PCR lasting roughly 6 to 12 cycles. One entry per CDR3 protein, called by TCRdb with MiXCR from the 5' RACE reads. Here the sample spans 1.2 million to 1.5 million distinct CDR3 sequences, around two fifths being singletons. The sample comes from a study of blood T cells in healthy people across ages.

The sequencing input was blood. The sequence came from a woman aged 18-35 years in good health. This chain uses TRBV10-3 with TRBJ2-3; tentatively, D is TRBD2 (6 bases). The CDR3 is CAIHSGSTDTQYF. CDR3 coding DNA: TGTGCCATCCATAGCGGCAGCACAGATACGCAGTATTTT.